These T cell receptor beta chains were read from a single sample in a study of blood T cell repertoires in COVID-19. Profiled with immunoSEQ multiplex PCR; TCRdb holds only in-frame clones, not every one. The table includes some 160,000 clones, approximately 91% detected once. The specimen sequenced was peripheral blood. The source is a man between 18 and 29 years old with acute or convalescent COVID-19. Each CDR3 is given with its conserved first and last residue. A D gene is named only where the DNA matches it firmly.

>TRBV11-3|.
CASSLGAFNEQFF
>TRBV18|.
CASSPLAGDYGYTF
>TRBV12-5|TRBD1
CASGSYRGGGYTF
>TRBV6-5|TRBD2
CASSYSVVASGGNLYF
>TRBV30|.
CAWSWDTRTTGELFF
>TRBV9|TRBD1
CASSVETGLGTEAFF
>TRBV30|TRBD2
CAWSGKGLAAGELFF
>TRBV11-2|.
CASSLDLRGGNTIYF
>TRBV21-1|.
CASSKADLAGGCNEQFF
>TRBV2|TRBD1
CAREGQGEGYTF
>TRBV7-2|.
CASSPTGFFFDEQYF
>TRBV25-1|.
CASSESGFSGANVLTF
>TRBV5-1|TRBD1
CASSLAGGISEAFF
>TRBV7-2|TRBD1
CASSLAGTGLSGNTIYF
>TRBV7-6|TRBD1
CASSLGDRDYEQYF
>TRBV24-1|.
CATSDTTGSKYF
>TRBV27|TRBD1
CASSTGTGRMLKTQYF
>TRBV6-5|TRBD1
CASSYESDRGNEQYF
>TRBV27|TRBD1
CASSSLYGTAFSGYTF
>TRBV5-5|.
CASSLRSYEQYF
>TRBV19|TRBD2
CASMGTSGTDTQYF
>TRBV5-1|.
CASSLTENTEAFF
>TRBV24-1|TRBD1
CATSDSGTGKFEQFF
>TRBV4-2|.
CASSHEGRGAVMF
>TRBV27|TRBD1
CASSVGTGRSGNTIYF
>TRBV4-1|TRBD1
CASSLGPGQGYTDTQYF
>TRBV2|.
CASSGAGQGGAEQYF
>TRBV9|.
CASSTYSTPYGYTF
>TRBV5-6|.
CASSSQNSGANVLTF
>TRBV5-4|.
CASSLATTPNTEAFF
>TRBV6-5|TRBD1
CASSPRQGGYGYTF
>TRBV2|.
CASRGPYHTDTQYF
>TRBV6-2/TRBV6-3|.
CASSRARGGETQYF
>TRBV3-1/TRBV3-2|TRBD2
CASSLGLAVTDTQYF
>TRBV18|TRBD1
CASSRDRQNTEAFF
>TRBV7-9|.
CASSSEGSEQFF
>TRBV6-5|.
CASSYSHGAGANTIYF
>TRBV28|.
CASSLRVGRDMNTEAFF
>TRBV2|.
CASSEARRDEAFF
>TRBV11-2|TRBD1
CASSLMGQGSEQYF
>TRBV18|.
CASSPTSAGASYEQYF
>TRBV6-6|.
CATGQSSSGNTIYF
>TRBV5-6|.
CASSLDREGYTF
>TRBV24-1|TRBD1
CATSDLGFGQGGEQFF
>TRBV6-5|TRBD1
CASSYLGTANTEAFF
>TRBV7-9|TRBD1
CASSLEGQGTTEAFF
>TRBV15|.
CATSNPYEPLHF
>TRBV7-2|.
CASSLSGELFF
>TRBV6-5|.
CASSPTGSYEQYF
>TRBV5-1|TRBD1
CASSSQTGAGELFF
>TRBV30|.
CAWSVLLQGAKNIQYF
>TRBV6-6|.
CASSYTGAGNTIYF
>TRBV19|TRBD1
CASSTQIGQGYEQYF
>TRBV7-9|TRBD2
CASSFGLAGGGSYNEQFF
>TRBV10-1|TRBD1
CASSRDRANTEAFF
>TRBV27|.
CASSLGPGPSDEKLFF